These 8 T cell receptor beta chains were sequenced from one sample in a study of somatic mutations in cytotoxic T cells in rheumatoid arthritis. Clones were read by immunoSEQ multiplex PCR, and TCRdb kept only the in-frame ones, dropping some. Here the sample spans about 20,000 clones, 85% being singletons. The sequenced sample was CD8+ T cells sorted from blood. The receptor source for this set is a woman in her forties with rheumatoid arthritis.

The DNA of the CDR3 is TGTGCCAGCAGCTTAGCACAGGGGAACGAGCAGTACTTC. Its translation is CASSLAQGNEQYF. The chain recombines TRBV7-6 with TRBJ2-7, with 7 bases identical to TRBD1. Germline CDR1 reads SGHVS; CDR2 reads FNYEAQ. V shed 0 bases and J 5 bases; nucleotides not matched to a gene: 1. The CDR3 runs to 13 residues.

The chain links TRBV2 to TRBJ2-5; D uncertain. The CDR3 length is 14 residues. Trimming left V 3 bases short and J 0 bases short, with 8 bases between. CDR1 is SNHLY, CDR2 FYNNEI, per germline. In nucleotides, the CDR3 is TGTGCCAGCAGTGAGGTTCGGGACCAAGAGACCCAGTACTTC. Its translation is CASSEVRDQETQYF.

This rearrangement joins TRBV11-2 to TRBJ2-1; no clear D. The germline V gene has CDR1 SGHAT and CDR2 FQNNGV. The CDR3 extends over 12 amino acids. V gave up 5 bases and J gave up 3 bases, with 5 bases separating them. The CDR3 bases are TGTGCCAGCAGCGCGGACTACAATGAGCAGTTCTTC. Its protein product is CASSADYNEQFF.

This chain joins TRBV2 and TRBJ2-7, with D possibly TRBD2 on 5 matching bases. The germline V and J ends were trimmed by 7 bases and 6 bases, with 13 bases remaining between them. Germline loops: CDR1 SNHLY, CDR2 FYNNEI. The CDR3 is 12 residues long. CDR3 bases: TGTGCCAGCAATGAGTACGGAGGCGAGCAGTACTTC. The encoded protein is CASNEYGGEQYF.

This sequence joins TRBV5-1 and TRBJ2-3, with no clear D. The length of the CDR3 is 11 residues. The germline V and J ends were trimmed by 4 bases and 2 bases, with 2 bases remaining between them. Germline CDR1 SGHRS, CDR2 YFSETQ. The CDR3, as DNA: TGCGCCAGCAGCCTCACAGATACGCAGTATTTT. Protein product: CASSLTDTQYF.

V is TRBV4-2 and J is TRBJ2-3, with TRBD2 identical over 8 bases. Germline CDR1 is LGHNA and CDR2 is YNFKEQ. This CDR3 is built from 13 residues. J lost 4 bases, V lost 3 bases, and 0 bases had no gene match. The DNA of the CDR3 is TGTGCCAGCAGCCACGGGGGGGCAGATACGCAGTATTTT. Its translation is CASSHGGADTQYF.

The V and J genes are TRBV30 and TRBJ2-5; a possible D gene is TRBD2 (6 bases). Germline CDR1 is GTSNPN and CDR2 is SVGIG (reference sequence). The CDR3 contains 13 residues. V lost 6 bases and J 5 bases, leaving 16 bases between the germline ends. The CDR3: CACLAGSGETQYF. The CDR3 coding sequence is TGTGCCTGCCTTGCGGGGTCGGGGGAGACCCAGTACTTC.

This chain uses TRBV6-1 with TRBJ2-7, with D unresolved. The V end was cut by 4 bases, the J end by 2 bases, with 9 bases between. The germline V gene has CDR1 MNHNS and CDR2 SASEGT. CDR3 length equals 13 residues. The CDR3 here is CASSVSRTYEQYF. For the CDR3, the DNA is TGTGCCAGCAGTGTAAGCAGGACCTACGAGCAGTACTTC.